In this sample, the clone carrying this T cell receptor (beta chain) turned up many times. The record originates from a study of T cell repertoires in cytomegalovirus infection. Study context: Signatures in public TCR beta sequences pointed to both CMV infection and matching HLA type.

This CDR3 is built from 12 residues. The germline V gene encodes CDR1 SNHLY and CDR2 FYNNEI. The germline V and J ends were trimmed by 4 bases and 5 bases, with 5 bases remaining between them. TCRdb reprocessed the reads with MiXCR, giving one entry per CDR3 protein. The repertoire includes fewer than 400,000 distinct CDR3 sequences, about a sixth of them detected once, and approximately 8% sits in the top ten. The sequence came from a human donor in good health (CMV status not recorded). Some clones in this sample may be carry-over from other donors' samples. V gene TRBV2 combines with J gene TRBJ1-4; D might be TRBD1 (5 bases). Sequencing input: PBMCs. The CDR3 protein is CASSGGNEKLFF. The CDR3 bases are TGTGCCAGCAGTGGGGGGAATGAAAAACTGTTTTTT.